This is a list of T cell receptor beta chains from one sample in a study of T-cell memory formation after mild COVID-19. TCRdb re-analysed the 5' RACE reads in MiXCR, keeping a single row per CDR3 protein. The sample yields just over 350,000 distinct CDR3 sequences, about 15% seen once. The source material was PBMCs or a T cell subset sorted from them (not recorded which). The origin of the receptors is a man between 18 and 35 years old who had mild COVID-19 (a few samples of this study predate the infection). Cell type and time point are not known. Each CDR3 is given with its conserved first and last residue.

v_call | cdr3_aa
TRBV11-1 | CASSLGRLAGGPQETQYF
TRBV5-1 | CASSLRETNYGYTF
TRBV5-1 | CASSLKDRAADEQFF
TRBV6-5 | CASRVQGRGNNSPLHF
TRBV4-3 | CASSQDWTSGSTDTQYF
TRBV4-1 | CASSRTGGNEQYF
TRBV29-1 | CSVFDGTRYTGELFF
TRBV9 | CASSAQAGTTQETQYF
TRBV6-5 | CASSRDRKTTEAFF
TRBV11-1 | CASSSRDTQPLHF
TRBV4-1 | CASSQRTVSNNEQFF
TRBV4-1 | CASSQLREVTEAFF
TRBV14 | CASSQDYYGGNQETQYF
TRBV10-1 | CASECSYNEQFF
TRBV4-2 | CASSPRAGVMGLGYGYTF
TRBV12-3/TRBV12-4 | CASSLRTSDYEQYF
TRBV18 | CASSPQARELFF
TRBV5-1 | CASSPKLTDTQYF
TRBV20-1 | CSAKDRAQPQHF
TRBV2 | CASRPTGRTGYTF
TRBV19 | CASRLDSSGANVLTF
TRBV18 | CASSPREAYTEAFF
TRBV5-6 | CASSLTNGLAFF
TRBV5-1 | CASKAGNQETQYF
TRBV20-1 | CSAGGVGNYGYTF
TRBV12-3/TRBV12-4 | CASSLWGSGETQYF
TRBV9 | CASSEGLTGNNEKLFF
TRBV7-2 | CASSSGQGGGYTF
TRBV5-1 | CASGGDTQYF
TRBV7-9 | CASSMRGTNTGELFF
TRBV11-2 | CASSPRLLGELFF
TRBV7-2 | CASSLEGRMRAIGYTF
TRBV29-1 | CSATENYGYTF
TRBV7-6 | CASTVGQETQYF
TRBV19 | CASSIPGSYGYTF
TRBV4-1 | CASSQVWDRTYEQYF
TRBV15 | CATSTPGKIHQYF
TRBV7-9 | CASSARTGGAPETQYF